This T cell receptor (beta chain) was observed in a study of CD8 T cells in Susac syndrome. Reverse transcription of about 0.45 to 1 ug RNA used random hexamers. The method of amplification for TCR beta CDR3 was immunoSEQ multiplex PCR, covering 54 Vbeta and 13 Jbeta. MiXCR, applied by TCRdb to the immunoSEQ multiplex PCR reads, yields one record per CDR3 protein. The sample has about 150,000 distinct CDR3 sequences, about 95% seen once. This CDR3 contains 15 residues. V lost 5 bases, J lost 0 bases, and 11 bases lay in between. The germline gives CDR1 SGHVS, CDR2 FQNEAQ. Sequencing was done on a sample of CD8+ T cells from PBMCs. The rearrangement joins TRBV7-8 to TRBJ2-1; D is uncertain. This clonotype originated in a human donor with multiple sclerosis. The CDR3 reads CASSVTGSSYNEQFF. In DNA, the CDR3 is TGTGCCAGCAGCGTCACTGGTAGCTCCTACAATGAGCAGTTCTTC.